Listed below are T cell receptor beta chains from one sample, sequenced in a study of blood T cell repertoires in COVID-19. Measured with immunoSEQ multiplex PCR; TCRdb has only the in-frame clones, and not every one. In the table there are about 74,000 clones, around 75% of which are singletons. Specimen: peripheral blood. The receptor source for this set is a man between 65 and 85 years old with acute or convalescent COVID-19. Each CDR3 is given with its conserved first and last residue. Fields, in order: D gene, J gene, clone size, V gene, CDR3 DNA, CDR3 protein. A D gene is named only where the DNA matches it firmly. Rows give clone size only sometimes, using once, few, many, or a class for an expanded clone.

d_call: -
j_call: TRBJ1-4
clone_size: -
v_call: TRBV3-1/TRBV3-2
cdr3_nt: TGTGCCAGCAGCCAAGCTACAGGAAGCCCGTGGGGTAATGAAAAACTGTTTTTT
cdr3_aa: CASSQATGSPWGNEKLFF

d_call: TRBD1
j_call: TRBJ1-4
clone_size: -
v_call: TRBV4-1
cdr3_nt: TGCGCCAGCAGCCAAGGGACAGGGGTAGAAAAACTGTTTTTT
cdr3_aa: CASSQGTGVEKLFF

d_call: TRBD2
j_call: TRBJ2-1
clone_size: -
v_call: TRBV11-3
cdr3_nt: TGTGCCAGCAGCTGGGAAGCGGGGAAAAACAATGAGCAGTTCTTC
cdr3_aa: CASSWEAGKNNEQFF

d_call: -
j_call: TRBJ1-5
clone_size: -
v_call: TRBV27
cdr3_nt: TGTGCCAGCAGTGACACCGTCAATCAGCCCCAGCATTTT
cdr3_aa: CASSDTVNQPQHF

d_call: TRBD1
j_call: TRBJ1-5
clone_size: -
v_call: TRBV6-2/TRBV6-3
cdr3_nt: TGTGCCAGCAGTTACCTGGGACAGGGGGTTAGCCAGCCCCAGCATTTT
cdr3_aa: CASSYLGQGVSQPQHF

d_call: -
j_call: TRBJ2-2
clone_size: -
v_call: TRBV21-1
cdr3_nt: TGTGCCAGCAGCATAGTGACCGGGGAGCTGTTTTTT
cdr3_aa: CASSIVTGELFF

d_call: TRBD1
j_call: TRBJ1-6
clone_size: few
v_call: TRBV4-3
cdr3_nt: TGCGCCAGCAGTCCCGGGACAGCCAATTCACCCCTCCACTTT
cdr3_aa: CASSPGTANSPLHF

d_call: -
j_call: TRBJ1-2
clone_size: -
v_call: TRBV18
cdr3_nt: TGTGCCAGCTCACGCGGGACGACTGGCTACACCTTC
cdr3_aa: CASSRGTTGYTF

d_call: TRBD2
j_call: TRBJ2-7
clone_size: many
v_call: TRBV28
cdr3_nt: TGTGCCAGCAGCAGAACCGGGACTAGCCATGACTACGAGCAGTACTTC
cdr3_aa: CASSRTGTSHDYEQYF

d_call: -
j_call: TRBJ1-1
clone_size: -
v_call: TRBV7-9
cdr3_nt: TGTGCCAGCAGCTCATTGGAGGTCCGCTTTGAAGCTTTCTTT
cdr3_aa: CASSSLEVRFEAFF

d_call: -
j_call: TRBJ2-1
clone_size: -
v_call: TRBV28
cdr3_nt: TGTGCCAGCAGTTTCAGGGTGGGTGAGCAGTTCTTC
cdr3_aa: CASSFRVGEQFF

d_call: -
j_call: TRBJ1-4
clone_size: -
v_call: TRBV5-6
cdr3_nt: TGTGCCAGCAGCTTGGTGTCAGGTCGAGAATTATTTTTT
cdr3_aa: CASSLVSGRELFF